This T cell receptor (beta chain) was observed in a study of T-cell memory formation after mild COVID-19. Looking at the study overall: Clustering of TCRs was largely donor specific.

Study-wide results and limits: Confirmation of SARS-CoV-2 specificity was lacking for second-wave clones peaking day 37. Balance between CD4 and CD8 was seen in clones contracting day 15 to 85, and a CD4+ lean was seen in later expanders.

This clonotype appeared a few times. The antigen is not known. After 5'RACE with constant-segment primers, TCR alpha and TCR beta cDNA libraries carrying sample barcodes and UMIs were obtained. Each CDR3 protein gets one entry after TCRdb re-called the 5' RACE reads with MiXCR. The table has roughly 100,000 distinct CDR3 sequences, around an eighth seen once. The receptor's source is an adult woman who had mild COVID-19 (a few samples of this study predate the infection). Cell type and time point are not known. The sequencing sample was made of PBMCs or a T cell subset sorted from them (not recorded which).

The CDR3 here is CASSLATGAYNEQFF. CDR3 nucleotides: TGTGCCAGCAGCTTAGCAACAGGAGCCTACAATGAGCAGTTCTTC. The chain carries TRBV11-3 and TRBJ2-1, with D possibly being TRBD1 (5 bases). The V gene's germline CDR1 is SGHNT and CDR2 YENEEA. V was pared by 1 base and J by 2 bases, with 9 bases between. The CDR3 consists of 15 residues.